These 15 T cell receptor beta chains originate from one sample sequenced in a study of cytomegalovirus exposure and HLA in healthy donors. This PCR relied on a set of 60 Vbeta primers and 13 Jbeta primers. Libraries were prepared by immunoSEQ multiplex PCR; TCRdb keeps only in-frame clonotypes and omits some of them. The table records roughly 190,000 clones, approximately 77% of them present only once. The sample taken for sequencing was PBMCs. Receptor source: a man aged 35 to 55 in good health and CMV-seropositive.

This clone has only a few counts. This chain connects TRBV29-1 to TRBJ1-4, with 10 bases lining up with TRBD1. This CDR3 has 14 residues. Germline V gives CDR1 SQVTM, CDR2 ANQGSEA. The junction had 6 bases not matched to a gene; V was cut back by 7 bases and J by 4 bases. The chain's CDR3 is CSGRTGGVNEKLFF. Here the CDR3 DNA reads TGCAGCGGGCGGACAGGGGGGGTTAATGAAAAACTGTTTTTT.

V usage is TRBV27 and J usage is TRBJ1-5; the D is unclear. Germline V lookup: CDR1 MNHEY, CDR2 SMNVEV (reference sequence). Deletions cut 4 bases from V and 5 bases from J, with 18 bases between. The CDR3 extends over 16 amino acids. CDR3 region: CASSSDRGRGHQPQHF. CDR3 DNA: TGTGCCAGCAGTTCCGACCGGGGAAGAGGTCATCAGCCCCAGCATTTT.

The chain combines TRBV7-7 with TRBJ2-1; the D gene is possibly TRBD2 (5 bases). This CDR3 comprises 14 residues. Germline CDR1 reads SSHAT; CDR2 reads FNYEAQ (reference sequence). Trimming pared 6 bases from V and 6 bases from J, leaving 15 bases between. CDR3 nucleotide sequence: TGTGCCAGCAGTCCCACCTCGGGGAGCAATGAGCAGTTCTTC. Translated, it gives CASSPTSGSNEQFF.

This chain connects TRBV27 to TRBJ2-2, with D possibly matching TRBD2 (5 bases). The ends were cut back, 4 bases at V and 3 bases at J, with 15 bases in the middle. CDR1 is MNHEY and CDR2 is SMNVEV in the germline V gene (reference sequence). This CDR3 region has 16 residues. The CDR3 nucleotides are TGTGCCAGCAGTTCCCGAGCGGCGGCTGACACCGGGGAGCTGTTTTTT. Its translation is CASSSRAAADTGELFF.

The chain couples TRBV12-5 to TRBJ2-1, with TRBD2 matching 9 bases. The trim removed 6 bases at V and 7 bases at J, leaving 16 bases unmatched. The V gene's germline CDR1 is LGHNT and CDR2 FRNRAP. The CDR3 runs 17 residues. The CDR3 region is CASGYTLPGLAGNEQFF. CDR3 DNA: TGTGCTAGTGGGTATACCTTACCGGGACTAGCAGGGAATGAGCAGTTCTTC.

This clone has more than one count but fewer than ten. V is TRBV7-8 and J is TRBJ2-2; 9 nucleotides match TRBD1. The CDR3 length is 14 residues. The V and J ends lost 5 bases and 4 bases, in that order; junction bases with no gene match: 2. Germline CDR1 and CDR2: SGHVS and FQNEAQ. CDR3: CASSGQGFTGELFF. The CDR3 nucleotides read TGTGCCAGCAGCGGACAGGGGTTCACCGGGGAGCTGTTTTTT. Drawing the rest from reference TRBV7-8 and TRBJ2-2, the complete variable domain is GAGVSQSPRYKVAKRGQDVALRCDPISGHVSLFWYQQALGQGPEFLTYFQNEAQLDKSGLPSDRFFAERPEGSVSTLKIQRTQQEDSAVYLCASSGQGFTGELFFGEGSRLTVL.

With respect to this clone: At one of its ends the junction is not consistent with the germline gene, which may arise from a read error. The chain employs TRBV7-9 and TRBJ2-5, with a weak D call TRBD1 (5 bases). This CDR3 comprises 13 residues. The germline V gene encodes CDR1 SEHNR and CDR2 FQNEAQ (reference sequence). The CDR3 DNA follows: TGTGCCGGCAGCTTTCTCAGGGAAGAGACCCAGTACTTC. Its protein product is CAGSFLREETQYF.

The V and J genes are TRBV4-1 and TRBJ1-4; no reliable D call. Between the trimmed V and J ends, which lost 5 bases and 7 bases, there was a span of 11 bases. The CDR3 has 13 amino acids. Germline V CDR1 and CDR2: MGHRA, YSYEKL. The CDR3 nucleotides are TGCGCCAGCAGCGCAGACTATTCTGAAAAACTGTTTTTT. Its protein is CASSADYSEKLFF.

The chain uses TRBV7-2 and TRBJ2-1; 7 positions agree with TRBD2. V was clipped by 2 bases and J by 1 base; unmatched bases: 5. The CDR3 runs to 16 residues. Germline-derived CDR1 and CDR2 are SGHTA and FQGNSA. The CDR3 coding sequence is TGTGCCAGCAGCTTATTGCTAGCGGTTTCCTACAATGAGCAGTTCTTC. Its translation is CASSLLLAVSYNEQFF. The full variable domain, its missing parts supplied by reference TRBV7-2 and TRBJ2-1, is GAGVSQSPSNKVTEKGKDVELRCDPISGHTALYWYRQSLGQGLEFLIYFQGNSAPDKSGLPSDRFSAERTGGSVSTLTIQRTQQEDSAVYLCASSLLLAVSYNEQFFGPGTRLTVL.

The table lists this clone with a count of one. This rearrangement joins TRBV2 to TRBJ2-7, with D perhaps matching TRBD2 (5 bases). V was shortened by 0 bases and J by 0 bases, with 15 bases between the two germline ends. There are 17 residues in the CDR3. Germline V CDR1 and CDR2: SNHLY, FYNNEI. For the CDR3, the DNA is TGTGCCAGCAGTGAAGCGCCCCTGCGGGCCCACTCCTACGAGCAGTACTTC. Translation gives CASSEAPLRAHSYEQYF.

CDR3 in DNA: TGTGCCAGCAGCTGGACAAATTACAATGAGCAGTTCTTC. This gives the protein CASSWTNYNEQFF. The V call is TRBV5-6, the J call TRBJ2-1; perhaps TRBD1 as D (5 bases). The V gene lost 3 bases and the J gene lost 4 bases, with 8 bases spanning the gap. From germline, CDR1 is SGHDT and CDR2 YYEEEE. The CDR3 has 13 residues.

The V and J genes are TRBV7-3 and TRBJ2-5, with D perhaps matching TRBD2 (5 bases). V was clipped by 2 bases and J by 6 bases, with 22 bases between them. Germline-derived CDR1 and CDR2 are SGHTA and FQGTGA. There are 17 residues in the CDR3. CDR3 nucleotides: TGTGCCAGCAGCTTATCCCCCCGGGTTAGCGCCGGGAAGACCCAGTACTTC. Its protein is CASSLSPRVSAGKTQYF.

V and J are TRBV7-4 and TRBJ2-7; the match to TRBD2 covers 14 bases. Germline-derived CDR1 and CDR2 are SGHVT and SQSDAQ. CDR3 length: 16 amino acids. With V trimmed by 4 bases and J by 6 bases, 8 bases remained unmatched. The CDR3 sequence: CASSSHLGLAGGEQYF. Here the CDR3 DNA reads TGTGCCAGCAGCTCCCACCTCGGACTAGCGGGGGGCGAGCAGTACTTC.

CDR3 sequence (DNA): TGTGCCAGCAGCTTCTCAGGGGGATGGAATGGCTACACCTTC. It is translated as CASSFSGGWNGYTF. The chain recombines TRBV7-2 with TRBJ1-2; 7 bases are shared with TRBD1. Unmatched junction bases numbered 7, after V lost 3 bases and J lost 6 bases. CDR1 and CDR2 (germline): SGHTA, FQGNSA. CDR3 size: 14 residues.

The chain combines TRBV5-8 with TRBJ1-6, with D possibly TRBD1 on 5 matching bases. Trimming stripped 4 bases from V and 7 bases from J, with 9 bases between. The CDR3 runs to 13 residues. Germline-derived CDR1 and CDR2 are SGHTS and YDEGEE. The CDR3 region has the DNA TGTGCCAGCAGCGGGGCCCAGAATTCACCCCTCCACTTT. Translating it yields CASSGAQNSPLHF.